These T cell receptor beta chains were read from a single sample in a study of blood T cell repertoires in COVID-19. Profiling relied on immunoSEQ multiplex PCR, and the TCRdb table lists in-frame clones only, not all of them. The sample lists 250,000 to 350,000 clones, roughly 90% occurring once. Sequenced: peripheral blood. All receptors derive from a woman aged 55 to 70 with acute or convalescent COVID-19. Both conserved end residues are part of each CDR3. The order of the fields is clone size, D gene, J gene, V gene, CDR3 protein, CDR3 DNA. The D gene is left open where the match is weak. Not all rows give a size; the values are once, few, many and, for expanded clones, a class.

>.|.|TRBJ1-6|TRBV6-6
CAGNWGGSNSPLHF
TGTGCCGGTAACTGGGGAGGGAGTAATTCACCCCTCCACTTT
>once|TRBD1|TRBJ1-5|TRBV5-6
CASSGRGYRNQPQHF
TGTGCCAGCAGCGGCAGGGGGTATCGGAATCAGCCCCAGCATTTT
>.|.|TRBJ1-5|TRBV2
CASSERRARTNQPQHF
TGTGCCAGCAGTGAAAGGAGGGCGAGGACCAATCAGCCCCAGCATTTT
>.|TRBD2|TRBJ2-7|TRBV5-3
CARPAGTSGTYEQYF
TGTGCCAGACCCGCCGGGACTAGCGGTACCTACGAGCAGTACTTC
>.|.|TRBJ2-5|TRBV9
CASSGQGGGETQYF
TGTGCCAGCAGCGGCCAAGGGGGGGGAGAGACCCAGTACTTC
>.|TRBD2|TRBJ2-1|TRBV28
CASSPSGLAEYNEQFF
TGTGCCAGCAGTCCTTCGGGACTAGCAGAATACAATGAGCAGTTCTTC
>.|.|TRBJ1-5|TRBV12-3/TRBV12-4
CASNLGVDQPQHF
TGTGCCAGCAACCTAGGGGTCGATCAGCCCCAGCATTTT
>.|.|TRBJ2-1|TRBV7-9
CASSRSTSSNEQFF
TGTGCCAGCAGCCGTTCCACTAGCAGCAATGAGCAGTTCTTC
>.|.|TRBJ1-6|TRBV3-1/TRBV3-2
CASSLSGGGAINSPLHF
TGTGCCAGCAGCCTCTCGGGCGGGGGCGCGATCAATTCACCCCTCCACTTT
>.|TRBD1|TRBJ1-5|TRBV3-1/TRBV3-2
CASSPTGTGRDQPQHF
TGTGCCAGCAGCCCGACGGGGACAGGGAGGGATCAGCCCCAGCATTTT
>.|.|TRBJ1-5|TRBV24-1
CATSQGNQPQHF
TGTGCCACCAGTCAGGGCAATCAGCCCCAGCATTTT
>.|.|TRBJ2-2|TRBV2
CASRKDGGTNTGELFF
TGTGCCAGCAGGAAGGATGGAGGGACGAACACCGGGGAGCTGTTTTTT
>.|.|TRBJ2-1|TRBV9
CASSPTAYNEQFF
TGTGCCAGCAGCCCAACAGCCTACAATGAGCAGTTCTTC
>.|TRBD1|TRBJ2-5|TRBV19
CASKITGDQETQYF
TGTGCCAGCAAAATCACAGGGGACCAAGAGACCCAGTACTTC
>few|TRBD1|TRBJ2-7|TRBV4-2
CASSQRDRGGHEQYF
TGTGCCAGCAGCCAGCGCGACAGGGGAGGACACGAGCAGTACTTC
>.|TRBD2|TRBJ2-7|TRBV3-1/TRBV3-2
CASSPNSGASYEQYF
TGTGCCAGCAGCCCCAATAGCGGGGCTTCCTACGAGCAGTACTTC
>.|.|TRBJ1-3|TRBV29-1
CSVDTGQGNTIYF
TGCAGCGTTGATACAGGTCAGGGGAACACCATATATTTT
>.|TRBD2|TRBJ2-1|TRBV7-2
CASSLERGTSGKSYNEQFF
TGTGCCAGCAGCTTAGAGCGGGGGACTAGCGGGAAATCCTACAATGAGCAGTTCTTC
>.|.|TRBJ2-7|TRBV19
CASSIPPSEQYF
TGTGCCAGTAGTATCCCCCCCAGCGAGCAGTACTTC
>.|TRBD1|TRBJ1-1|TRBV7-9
CASRAAQGARGEAFF
TGTGCCAGCAGAGCAGCACAGGGGGCGCGGGGTGAAGCTTTCTTT
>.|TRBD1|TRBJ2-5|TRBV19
CASSPGTVETQYF
TGTGCCAGTAGCCCCGGGACAGTTGAGACCCAGTACTTC
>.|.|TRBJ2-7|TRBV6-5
CASSPPGYSRGEQYF
TGTGCCAGCAGTCCCCCCGGGTACTCCCGGGGGGAGCAGTACTTC
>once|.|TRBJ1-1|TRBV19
CASMTSREAFF
TGTGCCAGTATGACCTCGCGGGAAGCTTTCTTT
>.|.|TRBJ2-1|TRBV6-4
CASSDNPYGYNEQFF
TGTGCCAGCAGTGACAACCCGTACGGCTACAATGAGCAGTTCTTC
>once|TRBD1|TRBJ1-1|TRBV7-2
CASTRTGGRDTEAFF
TGTGCCAGCACAAGGACAGGGGGTAGGGACACTGAAGCTTTCTTT
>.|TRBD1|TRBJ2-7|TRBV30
CAWRGSGQTYEQYF
TGTGCCTGGAGAGGCTCGGGACAGACGTACGAGCAGTACTTC